This TCR beta chain originates from a study of CD8 T cells in ankylosing spondylitis. The study, taken as a whole, reports: Typical of ankylosing spondylitis blood, it appeared, was a TCR beta motif of fewer than ten highly homologous variants.

This clonotype was seen many times. Its specificity is unknown. The length of the CDR3 is 14 residues. V was shortened by 0 bases and J by 8 bases, with 16 bases between the two germline ends. Germline lookup yields CDR1 DFQATT and CDR2 SNEGSKA (reference sequence). TCRdb called the 5' RACE reads again in MiXCR, with one record for every CDR3 protein. The table has about 130,000 distinct CDR3 sequences, just under 7.5% seen once. Sequencing was done on a sample of blood, either unsorted or a sorted T cell fraction (not recorded which). The V call is TRBV20-1, the J call TRBJ1-1; D is ambiguous. The source of this sequence is a female donor with ankylosing spondylitis or in good health (not recorded which). In DNA, the CDR3 is TGCAGTGCTAGAGAAATAACCGGGCCGCTGGAAGCTTTCTTT. This codes for CSAREITGPLEAFF.